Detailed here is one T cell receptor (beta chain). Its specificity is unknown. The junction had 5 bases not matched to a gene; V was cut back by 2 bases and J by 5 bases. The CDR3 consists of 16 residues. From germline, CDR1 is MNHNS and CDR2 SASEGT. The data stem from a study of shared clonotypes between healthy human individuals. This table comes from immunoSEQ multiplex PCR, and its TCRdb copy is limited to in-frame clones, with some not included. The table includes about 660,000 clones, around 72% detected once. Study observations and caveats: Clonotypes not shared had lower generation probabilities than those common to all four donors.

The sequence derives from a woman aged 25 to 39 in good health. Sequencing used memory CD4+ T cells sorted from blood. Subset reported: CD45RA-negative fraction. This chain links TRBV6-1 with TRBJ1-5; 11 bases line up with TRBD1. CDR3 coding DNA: TGTGCCAGCAGTGAACAGGACAGGGGGCAGGATCAGCCCCAGCATTTT. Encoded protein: CASSEQDRGQDQPQHF.